The 10 T cell receptor beta chains below were found in one sample sequenced in a study of blood T cells in healthy people across ages (dated by TCRdb to about 2015). To prepare the library, 5' RACE was applied. Instrument used: Illumina HiSeq 2500. A second about 7 to 11 cycle PCR used a sample-barcoded 5' primer and a J-beta primer mix. TCRdb applied fastp at Q25 and MiXCR to the public reads, then kept only in-frame beta chains. Each entry merges the rows of one CDR3 protein and shows their most common DNA and genes. The sample contains 1.5 million to 2 million distinct CDR3 sequences, over 25% of them found a single time. Roughly 8% of the sample belongs to the ten largest clones. Material for sequencing was blood. The receptors were sampled from a woman in her thirties in good health.

This clonotype was seen ten or more times. CDR3 DNA: TGCGCCAGCAGCCCGGACAGGGAGCACAATGAGCAGTTCTTC. This translates into CASSPDREHNEQFF. This rearrangement joins TRBV5-1 to TRBJ2-1; TRBD1 matches 8 bases. Trimming cost V 4 bases and J 5 bases; bases outside gene matches: 5. The germline V gene has CDR1 SGHRS and CDR2 YFSETQ. There are 14 residues in the CDR3.

This clonotype was counted between two and nine times. The CDR3 is CSADRLAGGLYNEQFF. CDR3 coding DNA: TGCAGTGCTGACCGGTTAGCGGGAGGTCTATACAATGAGCAGTTCTTC. The chain carries TRBV20-1 and TRBJ2-1; TRBD2 matches at 10 bases. V was pared by 5 bases and J by 4 bases, with 11 bases of the junction left unmatched. This CDR3 contains 16 residues. The germline gives CDR1 DFQATT, CDR2 SNEGSKA (reference sequence).

Details on this clonotype: The germline gene is not matched at one end of the junction; a read error may be the cause. V and J are TRBV5-1 and TRBJ2-7, with D perhaps matching TRBD2 (5 bases). The J call may be wrong; the DNA end is better matched by TRBJ2-5. The CDR3 covers 14 residues. Germline CDR1 SGHRS, CDR2 YFSETQ. CDR3 residues: CACSLAGWEKTQYF. The CDR3 DNA reads as TGCGCCTGCAGCTTGGCCGGGTGGGAGAAGACCCAGTACTTC.

CDR3 region: CSAGSNTIYF. DNA for the CDR3: TGCAGCGCGGGAAGTAACACCATATATTTT. The genes are TRBV29-1 and TRBJ1-3; no clear D. This CDR3 is built from 10 residues. Trimming stripped 7 bases from V and 7 bases from J, with 8 bases between. Germline CDR1 is SQVTM and CDR2 is ANQGSEA.

This clonotype was detected only a few times. CDR3 nucleotide sequence: TGCAGTGCCCACCCCGGAAGGGAGACCCAGTACTTC. Protein product: CSAHPGRETQYF. The chain recombines TRBV20-1 with TRBJ2-7; no firm D call. The J call may not be correct, given that the DNA end is closer to TRBJ2-5. CDR1 DFQATT and CDR2 SNEGSKA come from the germline V gene (reference sequence). The CDR3 totals 12 residues.

This clonotype occurred many times. The CDR3 nucleotides are TGTGCCAGCTCACGGGACATTACCTCCTACGAGCAGTACTTC. Its translation: CASSRDITSYEQYF. The chain uses TRBV18 and TRBJ2-7; TRBD1 is a possible D gene (6 bases). Germline V gene lookup returns CDR1 KGHSH and CDR2 LQKENI. Trimming left V 4 bases short and J 0 bases short, with 10 bases between. CDR3 size: 14 residues.

This clonotype was seen a few times. The gene calls are TRBV27 and TRBJ1-6; D may be TRBD1 (5 bases). V was shortened by 7 bases and J by 6 bases, with 13 bases between the two germline ends. Looked up from germline, CDR1 is MNHEY and CDR2 is SMNVEV (reference sequence). The CDR3 loop spans 14 amino acids. CDR3 DNA: TGTGCCAGCAAGGTCGGGGACCCTAATTCACCCCTCCACTTT. Translation gives CASKVGDPNSPLHF.

This clonotype was observed once. A much larger clone lies a single base off, so this may be a read error. The chain carries TRBV7-2 and TRBJ1-2; D is ambiguous. The CDR3 has 15 amino acids. CDR1 and CDR2 (germline): SGHTA, FQGNSA. The germline V and J ends were trimmed by 3 bases and 5 bases, with 16 bases remaining between them. The CDR3 here is CASSLAADFRYGYTF. Written as DNA, the CDR3 is TGTGCCAGCAGCTTGGCGGCAGATTTTCGGTATGGCTACACCTTC.

This clonotype was counted between two and nine times. A read error may account for a junction end that differs from germline. This sequence joins TRBV15 and TRBJ2-1, with D tentatively TRBD1 (5 bases). The length of the CDR3 is 14 residues. Germline V gene lookup returns CDR1 LNHNV and CDR2 YYDKDF (reference sequence). In nucleotides, the CDR3 is TGCGCCACCAGCAGGGCAGGTAGCACCGATGAGCAGTTCTTC. This gives the protein CATSRAGSTDEQFF.

The chain couples TRBV28 to TRBJ2-3, with 7 positions matching TRBD2. The CDR3 contains 15 residues. The ends lost 4 bases at V and 9 bases at J; junction bases unmatched: 13. Germline-derived CDR1 and CDR2 are MDHEN and SYDVKM. In DNA form, the CDR3 reads TGTGCCAGCAGTTCTCGGCAAAAGGGAGGGGCGACGCAGTATTTT. It is translated as CASSSRQKGGATQYF.